Listed below are T cell receptor beta chains from one sample, sequenced in a study of human T cells and chemical hapten exposure. TCRdb reprocessed the RACE reads via MiXCR and lists one record per CDR3 protein. In the table there are approximately 80,000 distinct CDR3 sequences, 13% of which are singletons. Sequenced here: whole blood, sampled in connection with sensitization to the hapten diphenylcyclopropenone (DPC). The receptors come from a woman between 50 and 59 years old with alopecia areata. Some clones in this sample may be carry-over from other donors' samples. The CDR3 runs from the conserved cysteine through the conserved F or W. A D gene is named only where the DNA matches it firmly. Some rows mark clone size as missing; the rest say once, few, many or name a class of expanded clone.

TRBJ2-3 | - | TRBD1 | TRBV20-1 | TGCAGTGCTCCTGGACAGGGGGCAGATACGCAGTATTTT | CSAPGQGADTQYF
TRBJ1-6 | few | - | TRBV5-6 | TGTGCCAGCAGCTTGTACGGCGGCTCCTTAATTCGGGAGAGGCTCCACTTT | CASSLYGGSLIRERLHF
TRBJ1-1 | few | - | TRBV29-1 | TGCAGCGTGACGGACCCCGGCACTGAAGCTTTCTTT | CSVTDPGTEAFF
TRBJ1-5 | many | - | TRBV10-1 | TGCGCCAGCAGCCTGGGCCTGAACCAGCCCCAGCATTTT | CASSLGLNQPQHF
TRBJ1-5 | few | - | TRBV27 | TGTGCCAGCAGCCGGGACAAAGGTTCTCAGCCCCAGCATTTT | CASSRDKGSQPQHF
TRBJ2-3 | many | - | TRBV5-4 | TGTGCCAGCAGCTTAGGGGGGAGACTCACAGATACGCAGTATTTT | CASSLGGRLTDTQYF
TRBJ1-2 | few | - | TRBV28 | TGTGCCAGCAGTTCCCCACCACCCGATGGCTACACCTTC | CASSSPPPDGYTF
TRBJ1-1 | many | - | TRBV3-1 | TGTGCCAGCAGCCAAGATTGGCAGAGCAACACTGAAGCTTTCTTT | CASSQDWQSNTEAFF
TRBJ2-5 | - | TRBD2 | TRBV29-1 | TGCAGCGCAAGGACTAGCATTTTGGAGACCCAGTACTTC | CSARTSILETQYF
TRBJ1-1 | - | - | TRBV6-4 | TGTGCCAGCAGACTGGGGGGGTGGAACACTGAAGCTTTCTTT | CASRLGGWNTEAFF
TRBJ1-1 | many | - | TRBV10-2 | TGCGCCAGCAATGGGGCCCGGAACACTGAAGCTTTCTTT | CASNGARNTEAFF
TRBJ2-5 | many | - | TRBV12-3/TRBV12-4 | TGTGCCAGCAGTTTTAAGGAGACCCAGTACTTC | CASSFKETQYF
TRBJ2-2 | many | - | TRBV29-1 | TGCAGCGCACCAGGGAGATCCGGGGAGCTGTTTTTT | CSAPGRSGELFF
TRBJ2-7 | few | TRBD1 | TRBV3-1 | TGTGCCAGCAGCCAAGATCTGTGGCAGGGGGCGACCTACGAGCAGTACTTC | CASSQDLWQGATYEQYF
TRBJ1-3 | - | TRBD1 | TRBV20-1 | TGCAGTGTTCGGGACAGGGGATTTGGAAACACCATATATTTT | CSVRDRGFGNTIYF
TRBJ1-5 | many | TRBD1 | TRBV20-1 | TGCAGTGCTCCTGGACAGGGGGCCCGGTTCTACCAGCCCCAGCATTTT | CSAPGQGARFYQPQHF
TRBJ2-3 | many | TRBD2 | TRBV5-1 | TGCGCCAGCAGCTTTGTGGCGGGAGGGCAAGGAGATACGCAGTATTTT | CASSFVAGGQGDTQYF
TRBJ1-2 | few | - | TRBV18 | TGTGCCAGCTCACCTTCAGGGAAATATGGCTACACCTTC | CASSPSGKYGYTF
TRBJ2-3 | many | TRBD2 | TRBV20-1 | TGCAGTGCTTCTCCCCTAGCGGGAGGGCCGTATACGCAGTATTTT | CSASPLAGGPYTQYF
TRBJ2-7 | many | - | TRBV11-2 | TGTGCCAGCAGCCTATACTCCTACGAGCAGTACTTC | CASSLYSYEQYF
TRBJ1-2 | few | TRBD1 | TRBV19 | TGTGCCAGTACCCAAGGACAGGGTCCCAACTATGGCTACACCTTC | CASTQGQGPNYGYTF
TRBJ1-1 | - | - | TRBV10-3 | TGTGCCATCAGGTCTGGAGCTGAAGCTTTCTTT | CAIRSGAEAFF
TRBJ2-7 | many | TRBD2 | TRBV7-2 | TGTGCCAGCAGCCCTCGGACTAGCGGGAGATCCTACGAGCAGTACTTC | CASSPRTSGRSYEQYF
TRBJ1-4 | - | - | TRBV20-1 | TGCAGTGCTAGTCCCCCGGGGGCACCTAATGAAAAACTGTTTTTT | CSASPPGAPNEKLFF
TRBJ2-1 | many | - | TRBV7-2 | TGTGCCAGCAGCCCTATTCATGAGCAGTTCTTC | CASSPIHEQFF
TRBJ2-7 | many | - | TRBV12-3/TRBV12-4 | TGTGCCAGCACCGGGCGGGACAGAGGAGAGCAGTACTTC | CASTGRDRGEQYF
TRBJ2-3 | once | TRBD2 | TRBV18 | TGTGCCGGCTCTCCGACTAGCCGGTCCACAGATACGCAGTATTTT | CAGSPTSRSTDTQYF
TRBJ2-7 | - | TRBD2 | TRBV12-3/TRBV12-4 | TGTGCCAGCAGTTCAAGCGGGACGCGGGGCGAGCAGTACTTC | CASSSSGTRGEQYF
TRBJ2-1 | - | - | TRBV6-5 | TGTGCCAGCAGGGGGACCGTTAGGGATGAGCAGTTCTTC | CASRGTVRDEQFF
TRBJ2-2 | - | TRBD2 | TRBV6-5 | TGTGCCAGCCGTTCGTTAGCGGCGGGAGTAACCGGGGAGCTGTTTTTT | CASRSLAAGVTGELFF
TRBJ1-2 | once | - | TRBV29-1 | TGCAGCGTTGATGTGGCGGGCAGAAATGGCTACACCTTC | CSVDVAGRNGYTF
TRBJ2-7 | few | TRBD1 | TRBV7-6 | TGTGCCAGCAGCCTGGGACAGTCGAGCTCCTACGAGCAGTACTTC | CASSLGQSSSYEQYF
TRBJ1-5 | - | - | TRBV12-3/TRBV12-4 | TGTGCCAGCAAGAGCGGCTTCGGTCGCAATCAGCCCCAGCATTTT | CASKSGFGRNQPQHF
TRBJ2-1 | - | - | TRBV5-1 | TGCGCCAGCAGCTTGATAGTAGGGGCCTCCTACAATGAGCAGTTCTTC | CASSLIVGASYNEQFF
TRBJ2-3 | - | - | TRBV10-2 | TGCGCCAGCAGTGAAATTAAGGGGAAGAAGGATACGCAGTATTTT | CASSEIKGKKDTQYF
TRBJ2-7 | many | TRBD2 | TRBV3-1 | TGTGCCAGCAGCCGACCGGGACTAGCGGGAGTTGACGAGCAGTACTTC | CASSRPGLAGVDEQYF
TRBJ2-3 | few | TRBD2 | TRBV6-2/TRBV6-3 | TGTGCCAGCAGCCCTTTGAGCGCGGGAGTAACAGATACGCAGTATTTT | CASSPLSAGVTDTQYF
TRBJ2-1 | many | TRBD2 | TRBV10-1 | TGCGCCAGCAGTGAGAGACTAGCGGGCTACAATGAGCAGTTCTTC | CASSERLAGYNEQFF
TRBJ1-2 | many | - | TRBV19 | TGTGCCAGTAGAACTGGGGACTATGGCTACACCTTC | CASRTGDYGYTF
TRBJ1-1 | few | TRBD1 | TRBV7-9 | TGTGCCAGCAGCTTAGGGCTTCACACGGGACAGGGGGGAGCGAACACTGAAGCTTTCTTT | CASSLGLHTGQGGANTEAFF
TRBJ1-1 | many | - | TRBV3-1 | TGTGCCAGCAGCCAAGGGTGGTCCACTGAAGCTTTCTTT | CASSQGWSTEAFF
TRBJ2-2 | - | - | TRBV6-4 | TGTGCCAGCAGTGTCCAGGACTCCGGGGAGCTGTTTTTT | CASSVQDSGELFF
TRBJ1-1 | - | - | TRBV9 | TGTGCCAGCAGCCAAAGAACAGGGCCGAACACTGAAGCTTTCTTT | CASSQRTGPNTEAFF
TRBJ1-4 | - | TRBD1 | TRBV27 | TGTGCCAGCAGTTTATCTGGGACAGGGGTGGGTAATGAAAAACTGTTTTTT | CASSLSGTGVGNEKLFF
TRBJ1-2 | few | - | TRBV24-1 | TGTGCCACCAGTGATCATAAGGACGTCTCAGCTGGCTACACCTTC | CATSDHKDVSAGYTF
TRBJ2-1 | - | - | TRBV7-6 | TGTGCCAGCAGCTTAGTCCGGGTCGGGATTATTAATGAGCAGTTCTTC | CASSLVRVGIINEQFF
TRBJ2-7 | few | TRBD2 | TRBV11-2 | TGTGCCAGCAGCTTAGGCGGGAGCTTCACCTACGAGCAGTACTTC | CASSLGGSFTYEQYF
TRBJ2-1 | - | - | TRBV6-5 | TGTGCCAGCACGGGCTACAATGAGCAGTTCTTC | CASTGYNEQFF